The source of this T cell receptor beta chain is a study of cytomegalovirus exposure and HLA in healthy donors. Regarding the study as a whole: Some TCR beta chains (roughly 160 of them) were listed as cytomegalovirus-associated. No immune exposure information besides CMV serostatus was available. The study reported that TCR beta sequences accurately predicted HLA-A and HLA-B alleles in most subjects.

Primers included in the PCR were 60 Vbeta and 13 Jbeta primers. Some clones are missing from TCRdb's copy, which holds only in-frame ones; the method was immunoSEQ multiplex PCR. The table has 200,000 to 250,000 clones, approximately 82% seen once. Unrecorded immune exposures were likely, despite nominal health at sampling. Regarding this clone: The antigen remains unidentified.

The material sequenced was PBMCs. The clonotype originates from a woman in her forties in good health and CMV-seronegative.

The CDR3 is CASSPGGYNSPLHF. CDR3 nucleotides: TGTGCCAGCAGCCCCGGGGGATATAATTCACCCCTCCACTTT. The chain uses TRBV4-2 and TRBJ1-6, with D tentatively TRBD1 (5 bases). CDR3 length equals 14 residues. Trimming took off 4 bases at V and 4 bases at J, with 8 bases between the two ends. CDR1 and CDR2 (germline): LGHNA, YNFKEQ.